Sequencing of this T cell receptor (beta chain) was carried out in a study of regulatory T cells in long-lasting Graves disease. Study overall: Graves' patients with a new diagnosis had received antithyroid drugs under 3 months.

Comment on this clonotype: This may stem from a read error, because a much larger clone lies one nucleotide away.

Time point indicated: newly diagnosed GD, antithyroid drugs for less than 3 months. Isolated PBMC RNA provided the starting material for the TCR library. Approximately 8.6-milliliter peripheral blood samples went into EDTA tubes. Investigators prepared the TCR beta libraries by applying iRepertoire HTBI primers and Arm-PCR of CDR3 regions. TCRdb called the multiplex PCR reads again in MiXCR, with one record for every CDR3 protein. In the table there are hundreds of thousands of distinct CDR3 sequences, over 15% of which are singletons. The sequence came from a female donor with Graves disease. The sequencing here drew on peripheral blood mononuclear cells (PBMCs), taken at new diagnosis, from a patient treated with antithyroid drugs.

The CDR3 reads CVSSQTGTGSPLHF. The DNA of the CDR3 is TGTGTCAGCAGCCAGACCGGGACGGGCTCACCCCTCCACTTT. The chain combines TRBV3-1 with TRBJ1-6, with D possibly TRBD1 on 5 matching bases. Germline CDR1 is LGHDT and CDR2 is YNNKEL (reference sequence). The CDR3 is made up of 14 amino acids. The full variable domain, rest sourced from reference TRBV3-1 and TRBJ1-6, is DTAVSQTPKYLVTQMGNDKSIKCEQNLGHDTMYWYKQDSKKFLKIMFSYNNKELIINETVPNRFSPKSPDKAHLNLHINSLELGDSAVYFCVSSQTGTGSPLHFGNGTRLTVT.